These 22 T cell receptor beta chains share one sample of origin, sequenced in a study of OX40 agonist ivuxolimab in advanced cancers. The protocol was immunoSEQ multiplex PCR, while the TCRdb copy is restricted to in-frame clones and leaves out a portion. Seen here are about 90,000 clones, roughly 89% observed once, and the top ten hold roughly 1.5%. The sample was CD4+ or CD8+ T cells sorted from blood, taken in a trial of the OX40 agonist ivuxolimab. The source is an adult with an advanced solid tumor such as melanoma, head and neck, liver or kidney cancer.

The chain uses TRBV6-6 and TRBJ1-2, with D uncertain. V was trimmed by 5 bases and J by 6 bases, leaving 10 bases between them. CDR1 and CDR2 from the germline V gene are MNHNY and SVGAGI (reference sequence). The CDR3 sequence is 12 residues long. The CDR3 DNA reads as TGTGCCAGCAGTCATGGCCGGGATGGCTACACCTTC. Amino acids: CASSHGRDGYTF.

The genes are TRBV6-5 and TRBJ1-3; D gene ambiguous. Trimming took 10 bases from V and 0 from J, leaving 16 bases between them. The germline gives CDR1 MNHEY, CDR2 SVGAGI. This CDR3 has 15 amino acids. The CDR3 loop is CATSVARSSGNTIYF. CDR3 DNA sequence: TGTGCCACTTCAGTGGCTCGGAGCTCTGGAAACACCATATATTTT.

The V call is TRBV6-6, the J call TRBJ2-7; no clear D. Germline V lookup: CDR1 MNHNY, CDR2 SVGAGI (reference sequence). CDR3 size: 13 residues. V lost 4 bases, J lost 4 bases, and 11 bases lay in between. The CDR3 loop reads CASSSAPRYEQYF. The CDR3 DNA reads TGTGCCAGCAGTTCCGCTCCGAGATACGAGCAGTACTTC.

The V gene is TRBV18, the J gene TRBJ1-2; D is unresolved. The V end was cut by 2 bases, the J end by 2 bases, with 15 bases between. CDR3 size: 16 residues. In germline, CDR1 is KGHSH, CDR2 LQKENI. CDR3 loop: CASSPGMDGGNYGYTF. In nucleotides, the CDR3 is TGTGCCAGCTCACCAGGGATGGACGGCGGGAACTATGGCTACACCTTC.

This chain uses TRBV25-1 with TRBJ1-1; D gene unclear. CDR3 length: 12 amino acids. CDR1 is MGHDK, CDR2 SYGVNS, per germline. V lost 4 bases and J lost 7, with 10 bases in between. The CDR3 loop reads CASSGARGEAFF. DNA for the CDR3: TGTGCCAGCAGTGGGGCACGGGGTGAAGCTTTCTTT.

The chain combines TRBV4-3 with TRBJ1-1; D is unclear. This CDR3 region has 14 residues. Trimming took 1 base from V and 2 from J, leaving 8 bases between them. CDR1 is LGHNA and CDR2 is YSLEER in the germline V gene. In nucleotides, the CDR3 is TGCGCCAGCAGCCAAGCATCAGGAAACACTGAAGCTTTCTTT. Translation: CASSQASGNTEAFF.

The chain carries TRBV19 and TRBJ1-5; TRBD1 aligns across 8 bases. Unmatched junction bases numbered 8, after V lost 6 bases and J lost 7 bases. The CDR3 totals 14 residues. Germline CDR1 and CDR2: LNHDA and SQIVND (reference sequence). The CDR3 reads CASRTGVSGQPQHF. The CDR3, as DNA: TGTGCCAGTAGGACAGGGGTTTCCGGCCAGCCCCAGCATTTT. Full variable domain (rest looked up from reference TRBV19 and TRBJ1-5): DGGITQSPKYLFRKEGQNVTLSCEQNLNHDAMYWYRQDPGQGLRLIYYSQIVNDFQKGDIAEGYSVSREKKESFPLTVTSAQKNPTAFYLCASRTGVSGQPQHFGDGTRLSIL.

CDR3 nucleotide sequence: TGTGCCAGCAGTTACTGGCAGGAAGAGACCCAGTACTTC. It yields the protein CASSYWQEETQYF. The chain employs TRBV6-6 and TRBJ2-5, with D hard to call. The CDR3 runs 13 residues. V shed 1 base and J shed 3 bases, with 6 bases lying between them. Germline CDR1 is MNHNY and CDR2 is SVGAGI (reference sequence).

In its sample, this clone was seen a few times. The chain links TRBV10-3 to TRBJ1-2; 7 bases are a match to TRBD1. The germline CDR1 and CDR2 sequences are ENHRY and SYGVKD. V trimming: 3 bases; J trimming: 0 bases; junction bases outside the gene matches: 4. This CDR3 comprises 15 residues. In nucleotides, the CDR3 is TGTGCCATCAGTGACTCCGGGACAGCTAACTATGGCTACACCTTC. It yields the protein CAISDSGTANYGYTF.

This chain joins TRBV18 and TRBJ2-1, with D perhaps matching TRBD1 or TRBD2 (5 bases each). The length of the CDR3 is 17 residues. Germline lookup yields CDR1 KGHSH and CDR2 LQKENI. V shed 3 bases and J shed 8 bases, with 23 bases lying between them. The CDR3 is CASSPVPQVAQEDEQFF. In nucleotides, the CDR3 is TGTGCCAGCTCACCGGTGCCACAGGTTGCCCAGGAGGATGAGCAGTTCTTC.

The chain uses TRBV2 and TRBJ1-1, with D possibly being TRBD1 (6 bases). The germline V gene encodes CDR1 SNHLY and CDR2 FYNNEI. The CDR3 loop spans 15 amino acids. Trimming took off 7 bases at V and 4 bases at J, with 19 bases between the two ends. CDR3 nucleotide sequence: TGTGCCAGCATCCCAAGGGGGGTCCGTAGCACTGAAGCTTTCTTT. Residues: CASIPRGVRSTEAFF.

The chain recombines TRBV11-3 with TRBJ2-1; 10 nucleotides match TRBD1. The V gene end was trimmed by 2 bases and the J gene end by 4 bases; junction bases not matched to a gene: 5. This CDR3 comprises 16 residues. Per the germline V gene, CDR1 is SGHNT and CDR2 is YENEEA. The CDR3 nucleotides are TGTGCCAGCAGCTTATCCTGGGACAGGGGTTACAATGAGCAGTTCTTC. The encoded protein is CASSLSWDRGYNEQFF. The complete variable domain, with remaining parts taken from reference TRBV11-3 and TRBJ2-1, reads EAGVVQSPRYKIIEKKQPVAFWCNPISGHNTLYWYLQNLGQGPELLIRYENEEAVDDSQLPKDRFSAERLKGVDSTLKIQPAELGDSAVYLCASSLSWDRGYNEQFFGPGTRLTVL.

The rearrangement links TRBV10-3 to TRBJ1-1; no clear D. The CDR3 spans 15 residues. Germline CDR1 ENHRY, CDR2 SYGVKD. Trimming cost V 0 bases and J 1 base, with 9 bases left between them. The CDR3 DNA is TGTGCCATCAGTGAGTCGCGGTCGACGAACACTGAAGCTTTCTTT. Protein sequence: CAISESRSTNTEAFF.

The chain joins TRBV27 to TRBJ1-6; the D gene is possibly TRBD1 (6 bases). This CDR3 comprises 18 residues. Per the germline V gene, CDR1 is MNHEY and CDR2 is SMNVEV (reference sequence). Trimming cost V 0 bases and J 7 bases, with 19 bases left between them. The CDR3 DNA reads as TGTGCCAGCAGTTTATCCGGCCCCTGGGGGGCCGTAAATTCACCCCTCCACTTT. It codes for CASSLSGPWGAVNSPLHF.

The V call is TRBV7-2, the J call TRBJ1-5; D ambiguous. This CDR3 is 13 amino acids long. Germline CDR1 and CDR2: SGHTA and FQGNSA. Deletions cut 5 bases from V and 1 base from J, with 6 bases between. In nucleotides, the CDR3 is TGTGCCAGCAGCCAACAGAGCAATCAGCCCCAGCATTTT. Its protein is CASSQQSNQPQHF.

This clone was observed a handful of times. The genes are TRBV19 and TRBJ1-1; TRBD1 matches at 10 bases. Trimming took 8 bases from V and 4 from J; bases not matched to a gene: 4. The CDR3 covers 13 residues. Per germline, CDR1 LNHDA and CDR2 SQIVND (reference sequence). The CDR3 here is CASSRTGGTEAFF. The CDR3 nucleotides are TGTGCCAGTTCCCGGACAGGGGGCACTGAAGCTTTCTTT.

The chain couples TRBV29-1 to TRBJ2-6, with D hard to call. V lost 4 bases to trimming and J lost 2 bases, with 9 bases between them. The CDR3 spans 14 residues. Per germline, CDR1 SQVTM and CDR2 ANQGSEA. CDR3 DNA: TGCAGCGTTGTGGCAGTAGCTGGGGCCAACGTCCTGACTTTC. Protein product: CSVVAVAGANVLTF.

The chain joins TRBV18 to TRBJ1-1; 7 bases match TRBD1. Per germline, CDR1 KGHSH and CDR2 LQKENI. V lost 3 bases and J lost 1; bases outside the gene matches: 2. The CDR3 runs to 14 residues. CDR3 sequence: CASSPRQGNTEAFF. The CDR3 DNA follows: TGTGCCAGCTCACCCAGACAGGGGAACACTGAAGCTTTCTTT.

The gene calls are TRBV18 and TRBJ2-7; 7 nucleotides align to TRBD1. Trimming cost V 5 bases and J 2 bases; bases outside gene matches: 6. The CDR3 covers 14 residues. CDR1 and CDR2 from the germline V gene are KGHSH and LQKENI. CDR3 loop: CASSATGNPYEQYF. For the CDR3, the DNA is TGTGCCAGCTCAGCGACAGGGAACCCCTACGAGCAGTACTTC.

This clone was recorded once. The gene calls are TRBV7-2 and TRBJ2-3; 7 bases line up with TRBD2. The CDR3 consists of 14 residues. CDR1 and CDR2 (germline): SGHTA, FQGNSA. V gave up 3 bases and J gave up 1 base; unmatched junction bases: 1. DNA for the CDR3: TGTGCCAGCAGCTTCAGCGGGGGCACAGATACGCAGTATTTT. Translated: CASSFSGGTDTQYF. The variable domain in full, completed from reference TRBV7-2 and TRBJ2-3, reads GAGVSQSPSNKVTEKGKDVELRCDPISGHTALYWYRQSLGQGLEFLIYFQGNSAPDKSGLPSDRFSAERTGGSVSTLTIQRTQQEDSAVYLCASSFSGGTDTQYFGPGTRLTVL.

This rearrangement joins TRBV5-1 to TRBJ2-3; TRBD1 matches at 10 bases. This CDR3 comprises 17 residues. Germline CDR1 is SGHRS and CDR2 is YFSETQ. With 4 bases clipped from V and 2 bases from J, the junction kept 10 bases outside the gene matches. This CDR3 is CASSAEPGQGNTDTQYF. CDR3 DNA: TGCGCCAGCAGCGCGGAACCGGGACAGGGGAACACAGATACGCAGTATTTT.

V and J are TRBV7-9 and TRBJ1-2; D is uncertain. Germline V gene sequence: CDR1 SEHNR, CDR2 FQNEAQ (reference sequence). The CDR3 covers 13 residues. V was shortened by 9 bases and J by 2 bases, with 13 bases between the two germline ends. This CDR3 reads CASFLVGNYGYTF. The CDR3, as DNA: TGTGCCAGTTTCCTTGTCGGGAACTATGGCTACACCTTC.